This TCR beta chain stems from a study of T cell responses to AZD1222 COVID-19 vaccine. The repertoire was sequenced with immunoSEQ multiplex PCR; TCRdb's copy has only in-frame clones and lacks some. The table lists roughly 80,000 clones, roughly 88% of them singletons, with about 1.3% in the top ten. The CDR3 extends over 14 amino acids. With 7 bases removed from V and 3 bases from J, the gap between germline ends came to 18 bases. Germline-derived CDR1 and CDR2 are SQVTM and ANQGSEA. Concerning this clone itself: Its specificity is unknown.

General observations from the study: Nearly half of unique spike-specific TCRs reportedly avoided B.1.351 and B.1.1.7 mutated regions.

The rearrangement links TRBV29-1 to TRBJ1-1; D is possibly TRBD1 (6 bases). This clonotype was obtained from an adult who received the AZD1222 COVID-19 vaccine. Specimen: peripheral blood, collected 28 days after the second AZD1222 dose. The CDR3 spells CSALEGGIDTEAFF. The DNA of the CDR3 is TGCAGCGCCTTAGAGGGGGGAATTGACACTGAAGCTTTCTTT.